A single T cell receptor (beta chain) is shown here with its context. This specimen belongs to a study of T cells in Graves' hyperthyroidism and ophthalmopathy. Amplified regions were TCR beta CDR3 sequences from RNA transcripts. Using the HTBI primer set, a first-round RT-PCR was run on the TCR CDR3. MiXCR, run by TCRdb on the multiplex PCR reads, gives a single entry per CDR3 protein. The sample consists of some 510,000 distinct CDR3 sequences, roughly 20% of them appearing once. Hyperthyroidism had been newly diagnosed in patients aged 18 to 65, and its duration was under 2 months. This CDR3 contains 15 residues. V lost 5 bases and J lost 4, with 17 bases in between. Germline-derived CDR1 and CDR2 are SGHVS and FQNEAQ.

The chain carries TRBV7-8 and TRBJ2-5, with D perhaps TRBD1 (6 bases). The specimen was blood. This TCR derives from a man between 18 and 35 years old with Graves' hyperthyroidism. In nucleotides, the CDR3 is TGTGCCAGCAGCGGATCCAGGGGATACTCAGAGACCCAGTACTTC. This encodes CASSGSRGYSETQYF.